This T cell receptor (beta chain) was identified in a study of control samples from healthy donors and cancer patients. Trimming at V came to 5 bases and at J to 2 bases, leaving 3 bases not matched to a gene. CDR1 is MNHEY and CDR2 is SMNVEV in the germline V gene (reference sequence). The CDR3 is 14 amino acids. The data were produced by immunoSEQ multiplex PCR, yet TCRdb's version contains in-frame clones alone and is incomplete. In the table there are 130,000 or so clones, around 92% of which are singletons. The chain couples TRBV27 to TRBJ1-2, with 9 bases fitting TRBD1. The clonotype was recovered from a woman aged 45-59 years in good health. The specimen was blood. DNA for the CDR3: TGTGCCAGCAGTCATGGACAGGGGAACTATGGCTACACCTTC. Amino acids: CASSHGQGNYGYTF.